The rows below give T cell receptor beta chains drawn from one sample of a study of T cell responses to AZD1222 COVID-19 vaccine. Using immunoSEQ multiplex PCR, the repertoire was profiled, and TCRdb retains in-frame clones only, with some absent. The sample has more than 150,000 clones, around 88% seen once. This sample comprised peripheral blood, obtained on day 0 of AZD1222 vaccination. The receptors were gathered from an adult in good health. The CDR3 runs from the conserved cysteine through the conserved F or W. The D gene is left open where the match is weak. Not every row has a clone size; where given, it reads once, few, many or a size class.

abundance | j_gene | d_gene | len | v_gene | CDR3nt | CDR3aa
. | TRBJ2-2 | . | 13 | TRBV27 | TGTGCCAGCAGCCCGTTAAGCACCGGGGAGCTGTTTTTT | CASSPLSTGELFF
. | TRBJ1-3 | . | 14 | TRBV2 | TGTGCCAGCAGTGGAGGGGACGGCGGAAACACCATATATTTT | CASSGGDGGNTIYF
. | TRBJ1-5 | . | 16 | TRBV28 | TGTGCCAGCAGTTTCCCCCCGCAGGTTAGCAATCAGCCCCAGCATTTT | CASSFPPQVSNQPQHF
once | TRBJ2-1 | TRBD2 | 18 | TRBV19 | TGTGCCAGTAGTCCCGGGACTAGCGGGGGGTTTTCCTACAATGAGCAGTTCTTC | CASSPGTSGGFSYNEQFF
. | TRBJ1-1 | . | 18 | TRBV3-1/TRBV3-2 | TGTGCCAGCAGCCAAGATTGGATCTCCATTTGCTTGAACACTGAAGCTTTCTTT | CASSQDWISICLNTEAFF
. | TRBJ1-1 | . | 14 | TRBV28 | TGTGCCAGCAGTTTCTTTCTAGAGAACACTGAAGCTTTCTTT | CASSFFLENTEAFF
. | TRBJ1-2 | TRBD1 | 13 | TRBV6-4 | TGTGCCAGCAGTGCCACAGGGGGCCAAGGCTACACCTTC | CASSATGGQGYTF
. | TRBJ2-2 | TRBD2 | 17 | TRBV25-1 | TGTGCCAGCAGTCCTATAGCGGGGGGGCTGCCCACCGGGGAGCTGTTTTTT | CASSPIAGGLPTGELFF
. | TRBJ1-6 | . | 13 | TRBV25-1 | TGTGCCAGCAGCCGGGACTCAAATTCACCCCTCCACTTT | CASSRDSNSPLHF
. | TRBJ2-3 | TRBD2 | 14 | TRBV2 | TGTGCCAGCAGTGGGGCGGGAGGTGTAGATACGCAGTATTTT | CASSGAGGVDTQYF
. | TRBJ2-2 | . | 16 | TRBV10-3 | TGTGCCATCAGAGGGGGGGGCAGGAAGGACACCGGGGAGCTGTTTTTT | CAIRGGGRKDTGELFF
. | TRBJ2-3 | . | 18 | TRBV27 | TGTGCCAGCAGTTTATCACCCCTTCGAGTCGTCCGCACAGATACGCAGTATTTT | CASSLSPLRVVRTDTQYF
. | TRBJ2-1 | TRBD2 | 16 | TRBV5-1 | TGCGCCAGCAGCTTGGTGCGGGAGTTGGCCTACAATGAGCAGTTCTTC | CASSLVRELAYNEQFF
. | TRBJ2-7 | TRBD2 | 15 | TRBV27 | TGTGCCAGCAGCCCGAAGGGAGCGGGGGGTTACGAGCAGTACTTC | CASSPKGAGGYEQYF
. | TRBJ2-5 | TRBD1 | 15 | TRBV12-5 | TGTGCTAGTGGCCAAGGACAGGGGCCACAAGAGACCCAGTACTTC | CASGQGQGPQETQYF
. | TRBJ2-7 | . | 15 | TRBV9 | TGTGCCAGCAGCGCGGGGGGGACAGAGTCCTACGAGCAGTACTTC | CASSAGGTESYEQYF
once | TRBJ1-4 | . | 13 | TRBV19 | TGTGCCACCCTCGACCTGCTAGATGAAAAACTGTTTTTT | CATLDLLDEKLFF
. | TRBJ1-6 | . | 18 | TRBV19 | TGTGCCAGTAGTATAGATATGGTCGGCGGCAGGGGAGGATCACCCCTCCACTTT | CASSIDMVGGRGGSPLHF
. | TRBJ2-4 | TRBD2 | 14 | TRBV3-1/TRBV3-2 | TGTGCCAGCAGCCACAATAGCGGGAGAAACATTCAGTACTTC | CASSHNSGRNIQYF
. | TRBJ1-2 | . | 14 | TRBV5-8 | TGTGCCAGCAGCTCCACAGGGACCTACGGTGGCTACACCTTC | CASSSTGTYGGYTF
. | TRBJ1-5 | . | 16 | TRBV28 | TGTGCCAAGGCCTCTAAAGGGAAAGAATCCAATCAGCCCCAGCATTTT | CAKASKGKESNQPQHF
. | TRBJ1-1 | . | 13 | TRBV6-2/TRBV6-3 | TGTGCCAGCAGTCGACGGTTGAACACTGAAGCTTTCTTT | CASSRRLNTEAFF
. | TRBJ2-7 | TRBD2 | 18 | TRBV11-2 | TGTGCCAGCAGCTTAGTTGATTCGGGGGGGCCTAACACCTACGAGCAGTACTTC | CASSLVDSGGPNTYEQYF
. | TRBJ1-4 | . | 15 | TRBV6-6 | TGTGCCAGCAGTTACGAAACAGGGCCGAATGAAAAACTGTTTTTT | CASSYETGPNEKLFF
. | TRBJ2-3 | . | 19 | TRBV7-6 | TGTGCCAGCAGCTTAGCTACGGGCAGGGGACTTTCTAGCACAGATACGCAGTATTTT | CASSLATGRGLSSTDTQYF
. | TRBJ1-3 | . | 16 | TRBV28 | TGTGCCAGCGGTACCAATAGGGTCTACTCTGGAAACACCATATATTTT | CASGTNRVYSGNTIYF
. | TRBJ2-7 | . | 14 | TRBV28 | TGTGCCAGCAGTCCCCGGTCGAGCTCCTACGAGCAGTACTTC | CASSPRSSSYEQYF
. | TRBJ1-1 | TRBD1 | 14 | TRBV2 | TGTGCCAGCACATCCCGACAGGGGAACACTGAAGCTTTCTTT | CASTSRQGNTEAFF
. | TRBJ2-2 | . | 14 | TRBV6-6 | TGTGCCAGCAGTTACTCAGACACCCCCGGGGAGCTGTTTTTT | CASSYSDTPGELFF
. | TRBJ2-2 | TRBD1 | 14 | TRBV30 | TGTGCCTGGACCCACCCGGACAGGGACGGGGAGCTGTTTTTT | CAWTHPDRDGELFF
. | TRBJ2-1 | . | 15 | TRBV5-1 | TGCGCCAGCAGCTTGAGGCTGAGCTCCTACAATGAGCAGTTCTTC | CASSLRLSSYNEQFF
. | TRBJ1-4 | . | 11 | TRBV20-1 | TGCAGTGCTAGAAAGAATGAAAAACTGTTTTTT | CSARKNEKLFF
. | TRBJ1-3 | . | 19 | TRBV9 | TGTGCCAGCAGCGTAGACATTCCGGGACAAGATTTCTCTGGAAACACCATATATTTT | CASSVDIPGQDFSGNTIYF
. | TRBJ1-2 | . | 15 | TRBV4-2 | TGTGCCAGCAGCCAAGATTTTTTAGAACACTATGGCTACACCTTC | CASSQDFLEHYGYTF
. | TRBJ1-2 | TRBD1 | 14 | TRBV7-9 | TGTGCCAGCAGCTTAGTAATCCAGGGGGATGGCTACACCTTC | CASSLVIQGDGYTF
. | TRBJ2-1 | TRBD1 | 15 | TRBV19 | TGTGCCAGTAGTAGTCAGAGGGGGCTGGACAATGAGCAGTTCTTC | CASSSQRGLDNEQFF
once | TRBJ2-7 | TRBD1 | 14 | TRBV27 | TGTGCCAGCCGTACGGGACAGGGAGGCCACGAGCAGTACTTC | CASRTGQGGHEQYF
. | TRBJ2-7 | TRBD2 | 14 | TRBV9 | TGTGCCAGCAGCGTAGATAGCGGGGGCTACGAGCAGTACTTC | CASSVDSGGYEQYF
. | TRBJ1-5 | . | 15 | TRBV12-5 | TGTGCTAGTGGTGAGGGGATCAGTCCAAATCAGCCCCAGCATTTT | CASGEGISPNQPQHF
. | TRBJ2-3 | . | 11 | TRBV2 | TGTGCCAGCAGTTCCTTAGGTACGCAGTATTTT | CASSSLGTQYF
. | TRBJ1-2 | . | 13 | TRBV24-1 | TGTGCCACCAGTGAACGCCGGGACATGGGCTACACCTTC | CATSERRDMGYTF
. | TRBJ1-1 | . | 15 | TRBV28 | TGTGCCAGCAGTCCCCCCTCGGCGTCCGGTACTGAAGCTTTCTTT | CASSPPSASGTEAFF
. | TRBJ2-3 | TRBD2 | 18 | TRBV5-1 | TGCGCCAGCAGCACTCTTCGGGGGGAGCGGGAGACGTTGGATACGCAGTATTTT | CASSTLRGERETLDTQYF
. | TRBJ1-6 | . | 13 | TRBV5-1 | TGCGCCAGCAGCTTAGACCCAGTGGCACCCCTCCACTTT | CASSLDPVAPLHF
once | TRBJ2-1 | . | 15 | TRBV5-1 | TGCGCCAGCAGCTTCGGCGGTGGGTCCTACAATGAGCAGTTCTTC | CASSFGGGSYNEQFF
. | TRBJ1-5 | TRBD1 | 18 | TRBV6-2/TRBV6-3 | TGTGCCAGCAGTTACTCCAGGGACAGGGTTTTGGGGAATCAGCCCCAGCATTTT | CASSYSRDRVLGNQPQHF
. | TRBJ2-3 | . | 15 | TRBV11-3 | TGTGCCAGCAGCTTAGGAGGGAGACAGGCAGATACGCAGTATTTT | CASSLGGRQADTQYF
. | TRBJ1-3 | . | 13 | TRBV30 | TGTGCCTGGACGTACGTTTCTGGAAACACCATATATTTT | CAWTYVSGNTIYF
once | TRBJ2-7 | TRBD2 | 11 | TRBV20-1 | TGCAGTGCTAAAACGGGAGGCGAGCAGTACTTC | CSAKTGGEQYF
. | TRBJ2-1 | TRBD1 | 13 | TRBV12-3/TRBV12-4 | TGTGCCAGCACCCAACAGGGGGTCGATGAGCAGTTCTTC | CASTQQGVDEQFF
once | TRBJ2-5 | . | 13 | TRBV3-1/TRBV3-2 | TGTGCCAGCAGCCAAGATCCAGGAGAGACCCAGTACTTC | CASSQDPGETQYF
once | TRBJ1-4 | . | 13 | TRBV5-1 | TGCGCCAGCAGCCTGACCCCGATGCAAAAACTGTTTTTT | CASSLTPMQKLFF
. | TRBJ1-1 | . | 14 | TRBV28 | TGTGCCAGCAGTTTATTGGCTCAGAACACTGAAGCTTTCTTT | CASSLLAQNTEAFF